The 25 T cell receptor beta chains presented below share a single source sample, sequenced in a study of cytomegalovirus exposure and HLA in healthy donors. The PCR contained 60 Vbeta and 13 Jbeta primers. The method was immunoSEQ multiplex PCR; TCRdb's version includes in-frame clones alone and lacks a portion of them. The sample holds approximately 74,000 clones; 70% to 90% are singletons and the top ten take 2.5% to 3.5%. The sample taken for sequencing was PBMCs. The receptors here all came from a woman aged 30 to 39 in good health and CMV-seronegative.

The genes are TRBV5-1 and TRBJ2-3; D is possibly TRBD1 (6 bases). V was shortened by 4 bases and J by 0 bases, with 9 bases between the two germline ends. The CDR3 has 14 residues. CDR1 is SGHRS, CDR2 YFSETQ, per germline. The DNA of the CDR3 is TGCGCCAGCAGCGGGGACACTAGCACAGATACGCAGTATTTT. As protein: CASSGDTSTDTQYF.

The CDR3 loop reads CASSEGRVGWGANVLTF. CDR3 nucleotide sequence: TGTGCCAGCAGTGAAGGCAGGGTAGGATGGGGGGCCAACGTCCTGACTTTC. This sequence joins TRBV25-1 and TRBJ2-6; a weak D match, TRBD1 (5 bases). V was trimmed by 2 bases and J by 4 bases, leaving 15 bases between them. Germline loops: CDR1 MGHDK, CDR2 SYGVNS. CDR3 size: 17 residues.

V and J are TRBV28 and TRBJ1-2; possible D gene TRBD1, 5 bases. Trimming removed 3 bases at V and 7 bases at J, with 15 bases between. Germline V gene sequence: CDR1 MDHEN, CDR2 SYDVKM. This CDR3 has 14 residues. The CDR3 DNA is TGTGCCAGCAGTTTGGGGCAGGGACTTGCTGGCTACACCTTC. Its protein product is CASSLGQGLAGYTF.

This clone was detected once. The rearrangement uses TRBV7-9 and TRBJ2-7, with D possibly matching TRBD2 (6 bases). Germline assignment: CDR1 SEHNR and CDR2 FQNEAQ (reference sequence). Trimming removed 5 bases at V and 5 bases at J, with 25 bases between. The CDR3 sequence is 17 residues long. CDR3 sequence reads: CASSLTTGLALPNEQYF. CDR3 coding DNA: TGTGCCAGCAGCCTCACCACCGGGCTAGCGCTTCCTAACGAGCAGTACTTC.

The chain carries TRBV28 and TRBJ1-5; the match to TRBD1 covers 9 bases. CDR3 size: 14 residues. V shed 4 bases, J shed 5 bases, and the junction held 3 bases outside the gene matches. Germline-derived CDR1 and CDR2 are MDHEN and SYDVKM. The CDR3 loop is CASSSGQGDQPQHF. Written as DNA, the CDR3 is TGTGCCAGCAGTTCGGGACAGGGTGATCAGCCCCAGCATTTT.

This sequence joins TRBV30 and TRBJ2-3; D is uncertain. This CDR3 is 12 amino acids long. Germline V gene sequence: CDR1 GTSNPN, CDR2 SVGIG (reference sequence). V was clipped by 1 base and J by 6 bases, with 8 bases between them. The CDR3 DNA sequence: TGTGCCTGGAGTGCCGGGTCCGATACGCAGTATTTT. It yields the protein CAWSAGSDTQYF.

The chain uses TRBV5-1 and TRBJ1-6; 7 bases are a match to TRBD1. Germline CDR1 is SGHRS and CDR2 is YFSETQ. V lost 5 bases, J lost 4 bases, and 6 bases stayed unmatched. This CDR3 is built from 15 residues. This CDR3 reads CASRVGTDYNSPLHF. The CDR3 nucleotides read TGCGCCAGCAGGGTGGGGACAGATTATAATTCACCCCTCCACTTT.

The rearrangement joins TRBV10-3 to TRBJ1-5; possibly TRBD1 for D (6 bases). Germline V gene data show CDR1 as ENHRY and CDR2 as SYGVKD. V shed 3 bases and J shed 10 bases, with 13 bases lying between them. CDR3 length equals 13 residues. CDR3 loop: CAISDQSDRPQHF. The CDR3 nucleotides read TGTGCCATCAGTGACCAGTCGGACAGACCCCAGCATTTT.

V gene TRBV20-1 combines with J gene TRBJ2-1; D is perhaps TRBD2 (7 bases). Germline CDR1 reads DFQATT; CDR2 reads SNEGSKA (reference sequence). V lost 5 bases to trimming and J lost 8 bases, with 10 bases between them. CDR3 length equals 11 residues. The CDR3 region has the DNA TGCAGTGCTGGGGGGGGCTATGAGCAGTTCTTC. It yields the protein CSAGGGYEQFF.

In its sample, this clone was seen a few times. The chain links TRBV12-5 to TRBJ1-1; unclear D gene. CDR3 length: 11 amino acids. The germline V and J ends were trimmed by 5 bases and 8 bases, with 9 bases remaining between them. Germline assignment: CDR1 LGHNT and CDR2 FRNRAP. CDR3 sequence reads: CASGQGREAFF. In DNA, the CDR3 is TGTGCTAGTGGTCAAGGGAGGGAAGCTTTCTTT. Looking up the rest from reference TRBV12-5 and TRBJ1-1 gives the full variable domain: DARVTQTPRHKVTEMGQEVTMRCQPILGHNTVFWYRQTMMQGLELLAYFRNRAPLDDSGMPKDRFSAEMPDATLATLKIQPSEPRDSAVYFCASGQGREAFFGQGTRLTVV.

This chain uses TRBV28 with TRBJ1-5; D unresolved. Per the germline V gene, CDR1 is MDHEN and CDR2 is SYDVKM. The CDR3 loop spans 15 amino acids. With 3 bases removed from V and 3 bases from J, the gap between germline ends came to 12 bases. The CDR3 DNA sequence: TGTGCCAGCAGTTTCTTTCGGGGAGACAATCAGCCCCAGCATTTT. This sequence encodes CASSFFRGDNQPQHF.

The CDR3 DNA follows: TGTGCCAGCTCACCCTTATCCGGGACAGGGGATTCTAAGGGCGAAAAACTGTTTTTT. It yields the protein CASSPLSGTGDSKGEKLFF. The gene calls are TRBV18 and TRBJ1-4; TRBD1 aligns across 10 bases. Germline CDR1 and CDR2: KGHSH and LQKENI. The V segment lost 3 bases and the J segment 8 bases; nucleotides outside the gene matches: 18. This CDR3 contains 19 residues.

The J gene is TRBJ2-2, the V gene TRBV5-4; the D gene is possibly TRBD2 (6 bases). Trimming left V 0 bases short and J 6 bases short, with 9 bases between. The CDR3 spans 14 residues. Germline V gene data show CDR1 as SGHNT and CDR2 as YYREEE (reference sequence). CDR3 loop: CASSLDSGAGELFF. Written as DNA, the CDR3 is TGTGCCAGCAGCTTGGATTCGGGGGCCGGGGAGCTGTTTTTT. Together with reference TRBV5-4 and TRBJ2-2, the CDR3 gives the full variable domain: ETGVTQSPTHLIKTRGQQVTLRCSSQSGHNTVSWYQQALGQGPQFIFQYYREEENGRGNFPPRFSGLQFPNYSSELNVNALELDDSALYLCASSLDSGAGELFFGEGSRLTVL.

The rearrangement links TRBV4-3 to TRBJ1-3, with D possibly TRBD1 on 5 matching bases. Per germline, CDR1 LGHNA and CDR2 YSLEER. Between the trimmed V and J ends, which lost 2 bases and 0 bases, there was a span of 11 bases. The CDR3 covers 16 residues. The chain's CDR3 is CASSQSSTVSGNTIYF. CDR3 sequence (DNA): TGCGCCAGCAGCCAAAGTTCGACAGTCTCTGGAAACACCATATATTTT.

This clone is a singleton in its sample. The chain is built from TRBV7-9 and TRBJ1-1; D is perhaps TRBD1 (5 bases). Trimming stripped 3 bases from V and 1 base from J, with 15 bases between. The CDR3 consists of 16 residues. CDR1 and CDR2 (germline): SEHNR, FQNEAQ (reference sequence). This CDR3 is CASSFLAGKQNTEAFF. CDR3 in DNA: TGTGCCAGCAGCTTTCTGGCAGGGAAACAGAACACTGAAGCTTTCTTT.

The chain couples TRBV10-1 to TRBJ2-5; TRBD1 matches 8 bases. The CDR3 is 16 amino acids. The trim removed 0 bases at V and 5 bases at J, leaving 8 bases unmatched. CDR1 and CDR2 from the germline V gene are WNHNN and SYGVQD (reference sequence). CDR3 region: CASSESSRGLRETQYF. The CDR3 DNA reads TGCGCCAGCAGTGAGTCATCCAGGGGGCTGAGGGAGACCCAGTACTTC.

V and J are TRBV9 and TRBJ2-1, with 11 bases identical to TRBD2. The CDR3 length is 17 residues. J was trimmed by 5 bases and V by 4 bases; bases with no gene match: 11. Germline CDR1 and CDR2: SGDLS and YYNGEE. The DNA for the CDR3 is TGTGCCAGCAGCCTAAATGGGGCTAGCGGGGGGAACAATGAGCAGTTCTTC. Residues: CASSLNGASGGNNEQFF. Supplemented by reference TRBV9 and TRBJ2-1, the full variable domain reads DSGVTQTPKHLITATGQRVTLRCSPRSGDLSVYWYQQSLDQGLQFLIQYYNGEERAKGNILERFSAQQFPDLHSELNLSSLELGDSALYFCASSLNGASGGNNEQFFGPGTRLTVL.

With respect to this clone: The sample has other DNA sequences that encode this CDR3 too. This chain uses TRBV5-1 with TRBJ1-1; D is possibly TRBD1 (5 bases). The CDR3 extends over 13 amino acids. V lost 0 bases and J lost 5, with 8 bases in between. Germline lookup yields CDR1 SGHRS and CDR2 YFSETQ. DNA of the CDR3: TGCGCCAGCAGCTTGGAAGGGGTGACTGAAGCTTTCTTT. It translates to CASSLEGVTEAFF.

This chain joins TRBV5-6 and TRBJ2-7; D uncertain. The germline gives CDR1 SGHDT, CDR2 YYEEEE. Trimming took 1 base from V and 1 from J, leaving 6 bases between them. This CDR3 spans 13 amino acids. The CDR3 DNA is TGTGCCAGCAGCTTGCTTCGGTCCTACGAGCAGTACTTC. Protein sequence: CASSLLRSYEQYF.

The V gene is TRBV7-9, the J gene TRBJ1-1, with D possibly being TRBD1 (5 bases). With 7 bases removed from V and 1 base from J, the gap between germline ends came to 7 bases. Germline CDR1 SEHNR, CDR2 FQNEAQ (reference sequence). The CDR3 sequence is 12 residues long. The CDR3 is CASNGQNTEAFF. The CDR3 DNA reads as TGTGCCAGCAACGGACAGAACACTGAAGCTTTCTTT.

The rearrangement joins TRBV4-1 to TRBJ1-2, with D possibly matching TRBD1 (6 bases). Trimming cost V 0 bases and J 5 bases, with 13 bases left between them. CDR1 is MGHRA, CDR2 YSYEKL, per germline. The CDR3 runs 15 residues. The CDR3 protein is CASSQDPGVTYGYTF. The CDR3 DNA reads as TGCGCCAGCAGCCAAGATCCAGGGGTGACTTATGGCTACACCTTC.

The gene calls are TRBV27 and TRBJ1-6, with D possibly matching TRBD1 (6 bases). The CDR3 loop spans 17 amino acids. The germline V and J ends were trimmed by 6 bases and 0 bases, with 15 bases remaining between them. Per the germline V gene, CDR1 is MNHEY and CDR2 is SMNVEV (reference sequence). CDR3: CASRKDDRSSYNSPLHF. The CDR3 bases are TGTGCCAGCAGAAAGGATGACAGGAGCTCCTATAATTCACCCCTCCACTTT.

V and J are TRBV7-8 and TRBJ2-7; 11 bases map to TRBD2. The J segment lost 1 base and the V segment lost 2 bases, leaving 4 bases of the junction unmatched. Germline lookup yields CDR1 SGHVS and CDR2 FQNEAQ. CDR3 length: 16 residues. CDR3 DNA sequence: TGTGCCAGCAGCTTACTAGCGGGGGGCGTATCCTACGAGCAGTACTTC. Its protein product is CASSLLAGGVSYEQYF.

The V call is TRBV15, the J call TRBJ1-5; unclear D gene. The germline CDR1 and CDR2 sequences are LNHNV and YYDKDF (reference sequence). Trimming shortened V by 0 bases and J by 4 bases, and 10 bases separated the two germline ends. The CDR3 is made up of 15 amino acids. Written as DNA, the CDR3 is TGTGCCACCAGCAGAGATCGAGGAGTGAATCAGCCCCAGCATTTT. This translates into CATSRDRGVNQPQHF.

This chain connects TRBV5-1 to TRBJ1-1; D gene ambiguous. This CDR3 has 13 residues. V lost 7 bases and J lost 0, with 10 bases in between. The germline gives CDR1 SGHRS, CDR2 YFSETQ. The CDR3 DNA sequence: TGCGCCAGCGGCGGGCGTATGAACACTGAAGCTTTCTTT. Protein sequence: CASGGRMNTEAFF.